A single sample is the source of the 20 T cell receptor beta chains below, sequenced in a study of response to subunit inactivated influenza vaccine. TCRdb independently ran MiXCR on the RT-PCR reads; one entry per CDR3 protein. The sample records about 830,000 distinct CDR3 sequences, approximately 17% being singletons. The starting material was PBMCs from blood, obtained roughly 5 days after vaccination. The receptors derive from a man aged 45-65 years who received an inactivated influenza vaccine.

This clonotype has a single count. This chain joins TRBV5-1 and TRBJ2-2; D is unresolved. The ends were cut back, 4 bases at V and 9 bases at J, with 16 bases in the middle. CDR1 is SGHRS and CDR2 is YFSETQ in the germline V gene. CDR3 length: 14 amino acids. The CDR3 nucleotides read TGCGCCAGCAGCACTGGCTCAGAACACCGGGAGCTGTTTTTT. Encoded protein: CASSTGSEHRELFF.

The J gene is TRBJ2-1, the V gene TRBV2; D is uncertain. Germline-derived CDR1 and CDR2 are SNHLY and FYNNEI. Trimming stripped 0 bases from V and 9 bases from J, with 12 bases between. This CDR3 is 14 amino acids long. The CDR3: CASSEALIKGEQFF. CDR3 nucleotide sequence: TGTGCCAGCAGTGAAGCGCTTATAAAGGGTGAGCAGTTCTTC.

This clonotype was detected ten times or more. This rearrangement joins TRBV20-1 to TRBJ2-5, with TRBD2 matching over 8 bases. J was trimmed by 5 bases and V by 5 bases; bases with no gene match: 10. Germline CDR1 and CDR2: DFQATT and SNEGSKA (reference sequence). The CDR3 covers 14 residues. The CDR3 DNA reads as TGCAGTGCTGAACTCAGCGGGGGTGGTGAGACCCAGTACTTC. Protein sequence: CSAELSGGGETQYF.

The V gene is TRBV5-1, the J gene TRBJ2-2, with D possibly matching TRBD1 (6 bases). The CDR3 has 16 residues. The V end lost 1 base, the J end lost 4 bases, and 14 bases lay between the germline ends. Germline-derived CDR1 and CDR2 are SGHRS and YFSETQ. CDR3 sequence reads: CASSLKAGAGTGELFF. The CDR3 DNA sequence: TGCGCCAGCAGCTTGAAAGCAGGGGCGGGCACCGGGGAGCTGTTTTTT.

The chain is built from TRBV6-2 or TRBV6-3 and TRBJ2-7, with 8 bases identical to TRBD1. CDR3 length: 14 amino acids. Germline CDR1 MNHEY, CDR2 SVGEGT. The ends lost 6 bases at V and 2 bases at J; junction bases unmatched: 6. The CDR3 bases are TGTGCCAGCAGGGACCGGGACAGGACCTACGAGCAGTACTTC. This sequence encodes CASRDRDRTYEQYF.

V is TRBV7-8 and J is TRBJ1-6, with a tentative D call TRBD1 (6 bases). CDR3 size: 14 residues. Germline assignment: CDR1 SGHVS and CDR2 FQNEAQ. V was cut by 4 bases and J by 10 bases, with 14 bases left in between. DNA of the CDR3: TGTGCCAGCAGCTCCTCCTCAGGGGTGTCACCCCTCCACTTT. It is translated as CASSSSSGVSPLHF. Full variable domain (missing parts from reference TRBV7-8 and TRBJ1-6): GAGVSQSPRYKVAKRGQDVALRCDPISGHVSLFWYQQALGQGPEFLTYFQNEAQLDKSGLPSDRFFAERPEGSVSTLKIQRTQQEDSAVYLCASSSSSGVSPLHFGNGTRLTVT.

The rearrangement uses TRBV20-1 and TRBJ1-1; D is uncertain. The CDR3 extends over 14 amino acids. The V gene's germline CDR1 is DFQATT and CDR2 SNEGSKA (reference sequence). The V gene lost 2 bases and the J gene lost 4 bases, with 14 bases spanning the gap. CDR3 loop: CSARPPARATEAFF. CDR3 bases: TGCAGTGCTAGACCCCCAGCTCGCGCCACTGAAGCTTTCTTT.

The chain is built from TRBV20-1 and TRBJ1-2; D is unresolved. This CDR3 contains 13 residues. CDR1 and CDR2 from the germline V gene are DFQATT and SNEGSKA (reference sequence). Trimming took 3 bases from V and 3 from J, leaving 11 bases between them. CDR3 bases: TGCAGTGCTAGCGGGCTCACGGACTATGGCTACACCTTC. Translated: CSASGLTDYGYTF.

This clonotype was recorded at least ten times. The chain couples TRBV7-6 to TRBJ2-1; D is unresolved. The CDR3 is 12 residues long. Germline assignment: CDR1 SGHVS and CDR2 FNYEAQ. Trimming took off 1 base at V and 8 bases at J, with 6 bases between the two ends. The CDR3 sequence: CASSLGADEQFF. The CDR3, as DNA: TGTGCCAGCAGCTTAGGGGCGGATGAGCAGTTCTTC.

The chain uses TRBV29-1 and TRBJ2-1; D call uncertain. The germline V gene has CDR1 SQVTM and CDR2 ANQGSEA. The CDR3 contains 14 residues. Trimming stripped 7 bases from V and 2 bases from J, with 15 bases between. This CDR3 is CSAALTSPYNEQFF. In DNA form, the CDR3 reads TGCAGCGCTGCCTTGACCTCCCCCTACAATGAGCAGTTCTTC.

This clonotype was detected ten times or more. CDR3 region: CASSPRDGSYEQYF. The CDR3 DNA is TGTGCCAGCAGCCCGCGGGACGGCTCCTACGAGCAGTACTTC. The rearrangement links TRBV13 to TRBJ2-7, with D maybe TRBD2 (6 bases). This CDR3 is built from 14 residues. From germline, CDR1 is PRHDT and CDR2 FYEKMQ (reference sequence). With 5 bases removed from V and 0 bases from J, the gap between germline ends came to 11 bases.

This chain joins TRBV30 and TRBJ2-7, with D tentatively TRBD2 (5 bases). Germline V gene lookup returns CDR1 GTSNPN and CDR2 SVGIG (reference sequence). Trimming cost V 0 bases and J 6 bases, with 21 bases left between them. CDR3 length equals 16 residues. The CDR3 reads CAWSVRRRGPGAEQYF. Here the CDR3 DNA reads TGTGCCTGGAGTGTCCGTCGTCGCGGGCCGGGCGCCGAGCAGTACTTC.

This clonotype has a count of ten or more. The gene calls are TRBV29-1 and TRBJ2-7; a possible D gene is TRBD2 (6 bases). CDR1 and CDR2 (germline): SQVTM, ANQGSEA. The CDR3 sequence is 13 residues long. Trimming took off 7 bases at V and 3 bases at J, with 16 bases between the two ends. This CDR3 is CSALAWGDYEQYF. The DNA for the CDR3 is TGCAGCGCTTTAGCGTGGGGGGACTACGAGCAGTACTTC.

This clonotype was observed a few times. This chain connects TRBV6-2 or TRBV6-3 to TRBJ1-5; D remains ambiguous. Trimming shortened V by 2 bases and J by 1 base, and 15 bases separated the two germline ends. CDR1 and CDR2 (germline): MNHEY, SVGEGT. CDR3 length equals 17 residues. The DNA for the CDR3 is TGTGCCAGCAGTTACCCTAACCCGGGGAGAAGCAATCAGCCCCAGCATTTT. This codes for CASSYPNPGRSNQPQHF.

This clonotype was recorded once. One end of the junction is discordant with germline, which a read error may explain. The V call is TRBV4-1, the J call TRBJ2-7; TRBD1 agrees at 7 bases. CDR3 length: 15 residues. Per germline, CDR1 MGHRA and CDR2 YSYEKL. The CDR3 reads CASSQGQPFSYDQYF. In DNA form, the CDR3 reads TGCGCCAGCAGCCAGGGACAGCCCTTCTCCTACGACCAGTACTTC.

This clonotype was detected a few times. This rearrangement joins TRBV5-1 to TRBJ2-7, with TRBD2 identical over 12 bases. The trim removed 3 bases at V and 6 bases at J, leaving 10 bases unmatched. CDR1 and CDR2 from the germline V gene are SGHRS and YFSETQ. This CDR3 region has 16 residues. For the CDR3, the DNA is TGCGCCAGCAGCTATTCCGGGACTAGCGGGCAAGGCGAGCAGTACTTC. Protein sequence: CASSYSGTSGQGEQYF.

The chain employs TRBV19 and TRBJ2-4; D tentatively fits TRBD1 or TRBD2 (6 bases each). V was pared by 5 bases and J by 8 bases, with 16 bases between. Germline CDR1 and CDR2: LNHDA and SQIVND (reference sequence). This CDR3 spans 14 amino acids. CDR3 DNA: TGTGCCAGTAGTGCACAGGGAGGAGGGGACATTCAGTACTTC. Translated: CASSAQGGGDIQYF.

This clonotype was counted at least ten times. The chain recombines TRBV4-3 with TRBJ2-3; D is unresolved. The V end lost 0 bases, the J end lost 1 base, and 5 bases lay between the germline ends. Germline lookup yields CDR1 LGHNA and CDR2 YSLEER. The CDR3 totals 14 residues. The CDR3: CASSQDVRTDTQYF. CDR3 DNA: TGCGCCAGCAGCCAAGATGTCCGCACAGATACGCAGTATTTT.

This sequence joins TRBV18 and TRBJ2-3, with D possibly TRBD2 on 5 matching bases. Trimming pared 4 bases from V and 3 bases from J, leaving 11 bases between. CDR3 size: 14 residues. Germline-derived CDR1 and CDR2 are KGHSH and LQKENI. The CDR3 sequence: CASSQAGKTDTQYF. CDR3 in DNA: TGTGCCAGCTCACAAGCCGGGAAGACAGATACGCAGTATTTT.

This clonotype has a count of ten or more. V usage is TRBV4-3 and J usage is TRBJ2-4, with D hard to call. Trimming shortened V by 0 bases and J by 0 bases, and 6 bases separated the two germline ends. The CDR3 is 15 residues long. The V gene's germline CDR1 is LGHNA and CDR2 YSLEER. The CDR3 reads CASSQDWGAKNIQYF. Written as DNA, the CDR3 is TGCGCCAGCAGCCAAGATTGGGGAGCCAAAAACATTCAGTACTTC.